This entry lists 25 T cell receptor beta chains sequenced from one sample in a study of blood T cell repertoires in COVID-19. Repertoires were generated with immunoSEQ multiplex PCR, while TCRdb's copy carries only in-frame clones and drops some. The sample includes roughly 100,000 clones, 71% of them seen just once. The sequenced sample was peripheral blood. Source of these receptors: a human donor with acute or convalescent COVID-19. The donor label of this sample is uncertain.

The genes are TRBV4-2 and TRBJ2-7, with D possibly being TRBD1 (5 bases). Germline CDR1 is LGHNA and CDR2 is YNFKEQ. Trimming took 1 base from V and 4 from J, leaving 11 bases between them. There are 14 residues in the CDR3. CDR3: CASSQGRGLYEQYF. In nucleotides, the CDR3 is TGTGCCAGCAGCCAAGGTAGGGGCCTTTACGAGCAGTACTTC.

V usage is TRBV30 and J usage is TRBJ1-3; D unresolved. From germline, CDR1 is GTSNPN and CDR2 SVGIG (reference sequence). CDR3 length equals 15 residues. With 0 bases removed from V and 2 bases from J, the gap between germline ends came to 11 bases. As DNA, the CDR3 is TGTGCCTGGAGTGTACCCAGTGAGGCTGGAAACACCATATATTTT. It translates to CAWSVPSEAGNTIYF.

Here the CDR3 reads CAWGSGGHIPQFF. DNA for the CDR3: TGTGCCTGGGGTAGCGGGGGGCATATCCCGCAGTTCTTC. This sequence joins TRBV30 and TRBJ2-1, with 10 bases that match TRBD2. Germline CDR1 and CDR2: GTSNPN and SVGIG (reference sequence). CDR3 length: 13 amino acids. V trimming: 5 bases; J trimming: 12 bases; junction bases outside the gene matches: 10.

This clone was counted many times. This chain joins TRBV4-2 and TRBJ2-2, with 9 bases matching TRBD2. CDR3 length: 14 amino acids. V was clipped by 4 bases and J by 6 bases; unmatched bases: 3. Germline V gene data show CDR1 as LGHNA and CDR2 as YNFKEQ. The CDR3 reads CASSRVAGAGELFF. For the CDR3, the DNA is TGTGCCAGCAGCCGCGTAGCGGGGGCCGGGGAGCTGTTTTTT.

This chain uses TRBV5-6 with TRBJ1-6; D might be TRBD1 (6 bases). The CDR3 is 14 amino acids. Per the germline V gene, CDR1 is SGHDT and CDR2 is YYEEEE. The V gene lost 2 bases and the J gene lost 8 bases, with 11 bases spanning the gap. CDR3 in DNA: TGTGCCAGCAGCTTTAGGGGGAGGGATTCACCCCTCCACTTT. It specifies CASSFRGRDSPLHF.

The rearrangement joins TRBV5-1 to TRBJ2-1; D is undetermined. V lost 0 bases and J 6 bases, leaving 13 bases between the germline ends. CDR3 size: 15 residues. The germline gives CDR1 SGHRS, CDR2 YFSETQ. CDR3 nucleotides: TGCGCCAGCAGCTTGGATGGTACCAGGTCCAATGAGCAGTTCTTC. Encoded protein: CASSLDGTRSNEQFF. Combining the CDR3 with reference TRBV5-1 and TRBJ2-1 gives the whole variable domain KAGVTQTPRYLIKTRGQQVTLSCSPISGHRSVSWYQQTPGQGLQFLFEYFSETQRNKGNFPGRFSGRQFSNSRSEMNVSTLELGDSALYLCASSLDGTRSNEQFFGPGTRLTVL.

The V and J genes are TRBV30 and TRBJ1-2, with 8 bases matching TRBD1. V was clipped by 3 bases and J by 7 bases; unmatched bases: 7. The CDR3 extends over 13 amino acids. Germline lookup yields CDR1 GTSNPN and CDR2 SVGIG (reference sequence). Here the CDR3 reads CAWSGQGQSGYTF. In DNA, the CDR3 is TGTGCCTGGAGCGGACAGGGACAAAGTGGCTACACCTTC.

The sample holds one count of this clone. The J gene is TRBJ2-5, the V gene TRBV6-2 or TRBV6-3, with 10 bases aligning to TRBD2. The CDR3 has 16 amino acids. Germline assignment: CDR1 MNHEY and CDR2 SVGEGT. Trimming at V came to 0 bases and at J to 2 bases, leaving 3 bases not matched to a gene. The chain's CDR3 is CASSYSASGGQETQYF. CDR3 sequence (DNA): TGTGCCAGCAGTTACTCGGCTAGCGGGGGTCAAGAGACCCAGTACTTC.

This clone was found a few times. The chain is built from TRBV10-1 and TRBJ2-3; perhaps TRBD2 as D (5 bases). The germline V gene has CDR1 WNHNN and CDR2 SYGVQD (reference sequence). V was pared by 4 bases and J by 0 bases, with 14 bases between. This CDR3 has 16 amino acids. The CDR3 sequence: CASSGAVRPSTDTQYF. CDR3 nucleotide sequence: TGCGCCAGCAGTGGAGCGGTACGACCTAGCACAGATACGCAGTATTTT.

This clone showed up just once. The chain uses TRBV9 and TRBJ2-3; perhaps TRBD2 as D (6 bases). The germline V gene has CDR1 SGDLS and CDR2 YYNGEE. Trimming took off 0 bases at V and 4 bases at J, with 15 bases between the two ends. The CDR3 is 16 amino acids. As DNA, the CDR3 is TGTGCCAGCAGCGTAGACCGCGCGGGGACGGCAGATACGCAGTATTTT. Translation gives CASSVDRAGTADTQYF. Full variable domain (missing parts from reference TRBV9 and TRBJ2-3): DSGVTQTPKHLITATGQRVTLRCSPRSGDLSVYWYQQSLDQGLQFLIQYYNGEERAKGNILERFSAQQFPDLHSELNLSSLELGDSALYFCASSVDRAGTADTQYFGPGTRLTVL.

The V call is TRBV12-5, the J call TRBJ2-2, with 8 bases that match TRBD2. CDR3 length equals 16 residues. Trimming cost V 1 base and J 7 bases; bases outside gene matches: 8. Germline lookup yields CDR1 LGHNT and CDR2 FRNRAP. The CDR3 loop is CASGLGSGGSDGELFF. For the CDR3, the DNA is TGTGCTAGTGGTTTGGGAAGCGGGGGTTCCGACGGGGAGCTGTTTTTT.

CDR3 in DNA: TGTGCCAGCAGCTCGACAGGGAGGAATAATGAAAAACTGTTTTTT. Its protein product is CASSSTGRNNEKLFF. V and J are TRBV28 and TRBJ1-4, with 7 nucleotides matching TRBD1. Germline values: CDR1 MDHEN, CDR2 SYDVKM. V lost 6 bases, J lost 4 bases, and 8 bases stayed unmatched. The CDR3 totals 15 residues.

The chain has TRBV5-6 and TRBJ2-6; D unresolved. The CDR3 has 17 amino acids. V lost 3 bases and J lost 2, with 15 bases in between. CDR1 SGHDT and CDR2 YYEEEE come from the germline V gene. CDR3 DNA sequence: TGTGCCAGCAGCTATAGACTCTCACCCACTGGGGCCAACGTCCTGACTTTC. Translation: CASSYRLSPTGANVLTF.

This rearrangement joins TRBV11-2 to TRBJ2-7, with D possibly matching TRBD2 (6 bases). The ends were cut back, 0 bases at V and 1 base at J, with 7 bases in the middle. CDR1 SGHAT and CDR2 FQNNGV come from the germline V gene. The CDR3 sequence is 14 residues long. The CDR3 region is CASSLDSGSYEQYF. Here the CDR3 DNA reads TGTGCCAGCAGCTTAGACAGCGGGTCCTACGAGCAGTACTTC.

This clone showed up just a few times. This rearrangement joins TRBV5-8 to TRBJ1-1; a possible D gene is TRBD1 (5 bases). V dropped 1 base and J dropped 0 bases, with 13 bases sitting between them. The CDR3 has 16 residues. Looked up from germline, CDR1 is SGHTS and CDR2 is YDEGEE. The CDR3 sequence is CASSLSEGTLNTEAFF. The CDR3 DNA sequence: TGTGCCAGCAGCTTGTCTGAGGGGACTTTGAACACTGAAGCTTTCTTT.

The chain employs TRBV11-2 and TRBJ2-1, with D possibly TRBD1 on 6 matching bases. The CDR3 runs 15 residues. CDR1 and CDR2 from the germline V gene are SGHAT and FQNNGV. The V and J ends lost 3 bases and 4 bases respectively, with 13 bases between them. DNA for the CDR3: TGTGCCAGCAGCTTGGACAGTTTAGGTTACAATGAGCAGTTCTTC. This sequence encodes CASSLDSLGYNEQFF.

This CDR3 is CASSYGGAGYGYTF. DNA of the CDR3: TGTGCCAGCAGTTACGGCGGGGCCGGCTATGGCTACACCTTC. The V gene is TRBV6-5, the J gene TRBJ1-2; a weak D match, TRBD1 (5 bases). The germline V and J ends were trimmed by 2 bases and 4 bases, with 11 bases remaining between them. This CDR3 comprises 14 residues. CDR1 and CDR2 (germline): MNHEY, SVGAGI.

CDR3 loop: CATSDWGTGGLNTQYF. CDR3 nucleotide sequence: TGTGCCACCAGTGATTGGGGGACAGGGGGCCTAAATACGCAGTATTTT. The V call is TRBV24-1, the J call TRBJ2-3, with TRBD1 identical over 12 bases. The CDR3 covers 16 residues. The V segment lost 2 bases and the J segment 7 bases; nucleotides outside the gene matches: 6. Germline V gives CDR1 KGHDR, CDR2 SFDVKD.

The chain carries TRBV29-1 and TRBJ1-5; possibly TRBD1 for D (5 bases). Germline V gene sequence: CDR1 SQVTM, CDR2 ANQGSEA. This CDR3 comprises 13 residues. V lost 6 bases to trimming and J lost 1 base, with 10 bases between them. The CDR3 here is CSVSSGSNQPQHF. CDR3 DNA sequence: TGCAGCGTGTCCTCAGGGAGCAATCAGCCCCAGCATTTT.

This clone was seen a single time. This chain connects TRBV6-1 to TRBJ1-2, with a possible D match to TRBD1 (6 bases). The germline CDR1 and CDR2 sequences are MNHNS and SASEGT. The V end was cut by 1 base, the J end by 8 bases, with 14 bases between. The CDR3 contains 14 residues. Here the CDR3 reads CASSEVRGRAGYTF. CDR3 bases: TGTGCCAGCAGTGAAGTGAGGGGGAGGGCGGGCTACACCTTC.

The CDR3: CASSLVLAGRNQPQHF. CDR3 DNA: TGTGCCAGCAGCTTAGTTTTGGCAGGGCGCAATCAGCCCCAGCATTTT. The V and J genes are TRBV7-2 and TRBJ1-5; weak D call: TRBD1 (5 bases). There are 16 residues in the CDR3. Trimming took 1 base from V and 2 from J, leaving 12 bases between them. Germline V lookup: CDR1 SGHTA, CDR2 FQGNSA.

This clone appeared a single time. This chain links TRBV2 with TRBJ1-2, with TRBD1 identical over 9 bases. Germline trimming cut 6 bases from V and 6 bases from J; bases unmatched to any gene: 11. CDR3 size: 15 residues. Germline CDR1 and CDR2: SNHLY and FYNNEI. CDR3 loop: CASSQLQGAENGYTF. The CDR3 DNA reads as TGTGCCAGCAGCCAGTTACAGGGGGCAGAGAATGGCTACACCTTC.

The chain combines TRBV4-1 with TRBJ2-2; D ambiguous. The CDR3 extends over 14 amino acids. In germline, CDR1 is MGHRA, CDR2 YSYEKL. V was clipped by 1 base and J by 3 bases, with 6 bases between them. CDR3 nucleotide sequence: TGCGCCAGCAGCCAAGTGGCCTACACCGGGGAGCTGTTTTTT. This gives the protein CASSQVAYTGELFF.

This clone was seen a single time. The chain carries TRBV30 and TRBJ1-2, with D uncertain. Germline CDR1 reads GTSNPN; CDR2 reads SVGIG (reference sequence). With 5 bases removed from V and 3 bases from J, the gap between germline ends came to 13 bases. This CDR3 has 13 residues. The CDR3 spells CAWVGDSYYGYTF. The CDR3 nucleotides are TGTGCCTGGGTGGGAGACTCGTACTATGGCTACACCTTC. Looking up the rest from reference TRBV30 and TRBJ1-2 gives the full variable domain: SQTIHQWPATLVQPVGSPLSLECTVEGTSNPNLYWYRQAAGRGLQLLFYSVGIGQISSEVPQNLSASRPQDRQFILSSKKLLLSDSGFYLCAWVGDSYYGYTFGSGTRLTVV.

The V gene is TRBV24-1, the J gene TRBJ2-3, with 12 bases fitting TRBD2. The CDR3 consists of 18 residues. In germline, CDR1 is KGHDR, CDR2 SFDVKD. The junction had 15 bases not matched to a gene; V was cut back by 5 bases and J by 7 bases. The CDR3 sequence: CATSGTSSGGAPTYTQYF. The CDR3 DNA reads as TGTGCCACCAGTGGAACATCTAGCGGGGGGGCCCCCACGTATACGCAGTATTTT.